The 23 T cell receptor beta chains below come from one sample, sequenced in a study of cytomegalovirus exposure and HLA in healthy donors. The PCR made use of 60 Vbeta and 13 Jbeta primers. The method was immunoSEQ multiplex PCR; TCRdb's version includes in-frame clones alone and lacks a portion of them. The repertoire holds around 140,000 clones, with around 79% as singletons. The sample was PBMCs. These receptors all come from a male donor in good health and CMV-seronegative.

This clone has only a few counts. This chain joins TRBV29-1 and TRBJ2-2, with TRBD1 matching 7 bases. Trimming took 5 bases from V and 6 from J; bases not matched to a gene: 6. The germline V gene has CDR1 SQVTM and CDR2 ANQGSEA. The CDR3 totals 13 residues. Here the CDR3 reads CSVKGQGAGELFF. CDR3 coding DNA: TGCAGCGTTAAAGGGCAGGGGGCCGGGGAGCTGTTTTTT.

This chain links TRBV30 with TRBJ1-2, with 7 bases that match TRBD1. CDR1 is GTSNPN, CDR2 SVGIG, per germline (reference sequence). The J segment lost 3 bases and the V segment lost 0 bases, leaving 19 bases of the junction unmatched. CDR3 length: 19 residues. DNA for the CDR3: TGTGCCTGGAGTGTACGCTGGACTATGGCGACAGGGAAACACTATGGCTACACCTTC. This codes for CAWSVRWTMATGKHYGYTF.

The chain links TRBV6-5 to TRBJ1-5; tentatively, D is TRBD1 (5 bases). Germline V gene lookup returns CDR1 MNHEY and CDR2 SVGAGI. CDR3 length: 14 residues. The V end lost 4 bases, the J end lost 1 base, and 8 bases lay between the germline ends. DNA for the CDR3: TGTGCCAGCAGTTTTGACAGAAGCAATCAGCCCCAGCATTTT. As protein: CASSFDRSNQPQHF.

This clone is a singleton in its sample. The rearrangement links TRBV5-8 to TRBJ2-7; TRBD1 matches at 8 bases. Germline V gene lookup returns CDR1 SGHTS and CDR2 YDEGEE. V shed 1 base and J 7 bases; nucleotides not matched to a gene: 10. The length of the CDR3 is 15 residues. In DNA form, the CDR3 reads TGTGCCAGCAGCTTGTATCAGGGGGCGGCGTGGGAGCAGTACTTC. Translation: CASSLYQGAAWEQYF.

This clone has only one observation. This chain joins TRBV7-9 and TRBJ2-7; 7 positions agree with TRBD1. The germline CDR1 and CDR2 sequences are SEHNR and FQNEAQ (reference sequence). The CDR3 runs to 12 residues. The J segment lost 5 bases and the V segment lost 3 bases, leaving 1 base of the junction unmatched. The CDR3 is CASSFGTDEQYF. CDR3 DNA: TGTGCCAGCAGCTTTGGGACAGACGAGCAGTACTTC.

The chain has TRBV25-1 and TRBJ2-5, with D tentatively TRBD1 (5 bases). Germline CDR1 reads MGHDK; CDR2 reads SYGVNS. This CDR3 region has 14 residues. V was cut by 1 base and J by 4 bases, with 10 bases left in between. CDR3: CASSELQGRETQYF. CDR3 nucleotides: TGTGCCAGCAGTGAATTGCAGGGTAGAGAGACCCAGTACTTC.

The chain couples TRBV6-4 to TRBJ1-2; D remains unclear. The CDR3 consists of 12 residues. CDR1 and CDR2 (germline): MRHNA, SNTAGT. V dropped 1 base and J dropped 11 bases, with 11 bases sitting between them. The CDR3 DNA sequence: TGTGCCAGCAGTGACTTTCGGGAGGGTTACACCTTC. Amino acid sequence: CASSDFREGYTF.

This clone was detected only a few times. This rearrangement joins TRBV7-9 to TRBJ2-5; TRBD1 agrees at 8 bases. Germline V lookup: CDR1 SEHNR, CDR2 FQNEAQ (reference sequence). The V and J ends lost 5 bases and 6 bases, in that order; junction bases with no gene match: 5. The length of the CDR3 is 13 residues. CDR3 in amino acids: CASSPGQGKTQYF. CDR3 DNA: TGTGCCAGCAGCCCTGGACAGGGAAAGACCCAGTACTTC. Looking up the rest from reference TRBV7-9 and TRBJ2-5 gives the full variable domain: DTGVSQNPRHKITKRGQNVTFRCDPISEHNRLYWYRQTLGQGPEFLTYFQNEAQLEKSRLLSDRFSAERPKGSFSTLEIQRTEQGDSAMYLCASSPGQGKTQYFGPGTRLLVL.

The rearrangement joins TRBV7-9 to TRBJ2-6; D perhaps matches TRBD2 (6 bases). V was cut by 4 bases and J by 1 base, with 11 bases left in between. Germline V lookup: CDR1 SEHNR, CDR2 FQNEAQ (reference sequence). The CDR3 length is 16 residues. DNA of the CDR3: TGTGCCAGCAGCTCCACTGCGGGATCTGGGGCCAACGTCCTGACTTTC. Its protein product is CASSSTAGSGANVLTF.

This chain connects TRBV18 to TRBJ1-1; D is ambiguous. V was pared by 3 bases and J by 0 bases, with 14 bases between. Germline V lookup: CDR1 KGHSH, CDR2 LQKENI. CDR3 length: 16 amino acids. CDR3 bases: TGTGCCAGCTCACCCGTGGCCCTCCTTATGAACACTGAAGCTTTCTTT. Residues: CASSPVALLMNTEAFF.

The V and J genes are TRBV29-1 and TRBJ2-7; a weak D match, TRBD2 (5 bases). V was cut by 4 bases and J by 7 bases, with 11 bases left in between. CDR1 is SQVTM, CDR2 ANQGSEA, per germline. This CDR3 spans 11 amino acids. CDR3 DNA sequence: TGCAGCGTTGCGAGGGTTGGGGAGCAGTACTTC. Encoded protein: CSVARVGEQYF.

The chain has TRBV9 and TRBJ1-6, with D unclear. This CDR3 is 14 amino acids long. The germline gives CDR1 SGDLS, CDR2 YYNGEE. V was shortened by 0 bases and J by 10 bases, with 11 bases between the two germline ends. The CDR3 region has the DNA TGTGCCAGCAGCGTAGAATGGAGGGTGTCACCCCTCCACTTT. It yields the protein CASSVEWRVSPLHF.

The genes are TRBV5-1 and TRBJ1-1; the match to TRBD1 covers 9 bases. The CDR3 length is 16 residues. J lost 1 base, V lost 4 bases, and 8 bases had no gene match. Germline V CDR1 and CDR2: SGHRS, YFSETQ. The CDR3 coding sequence is TGCGCCAGCAGCCCCTGGACAGGGGTAACGAACACTGAAGCTTTCTTT. The encoded protein is CASSPWTGVTNTEAFF.

The sample holds a few counts of this clone. The rearrangement links TRBV6-1 to TRBJ1-6; TRBD1 might be the D (5 bases). The ends were cut back, 2 bases at V and 10 bases at J, with 12 bases in the middle. CDR3 length equals 14 residues. Per germline, CDR1 MNHNS and CDR2 SASEGT. CDR3 in DNA: TGTGCCAGCAGTGAACTAGGTGACAGCTCACCCCTCCACTTT. Amino acids: CASSELGDSSPLHF.

The V and J genes are TRBV30 and TRBJ2-3; 8 bases align to TRBD2. Germline trimming cut 7 bases from V and 1 base from J; bases unmatched to any gene: 19. The CDR3 has 18 amino acids. Germline lookup yields CDR1 GTSNPN and CDR2 SVGIG (reference sequence). The CDR3 nucleotides read TGTGCCTTAATAGGGACTAGAAGAACTGAAATCCGCACAGATACGCAGTATTTT. This encodes CALIGTRRTEIRTDTQYF.

The chain has TRBV4-2 and TRBJ1-1, with 7 nucleotides matching TRBD1. This CDR3 is 13 amino acids long. The germline gives CDR1 LGHNA, CDR2 YNFKEQ. The V segment lost 2 bases and the J segment 4 bases; nucleotides outside the gene matches: 1. The CDR3 region has the DNA TGTGCCAGCAGCCAACAGGGGGTCACTGAAGCTTTCTTT. This gives the protein CASSQQGVTEAFF.

The V gene is TRBV14, the J gene TRBJ1-6, with D uncertain. The length of the CDR3 is 14 residues. Trimming shortened V by 0 bases and J by 9 bases, and 9 bases separated the two germline ends. Germline assignment: CDR1 SGHDN and CDR2 FVKESK. CDR3 nucleotide sequence: TGTGCCAGCAGCCAAGAAGCACCACCTTCACCCCTCCACTTT. Amino acids: CASSQEAPPSPLHF. The entire variable domain, with the rest obtained from reference TRBV14 and TRBJ1-6, is as follows: EAGVTQFPSHSVIEKGQTVTLRCDPISGHDNLYWYRRVMGKEIKFLLHFVKESKQDESGMPNNRFLAERTGGTYSTLKVQPAELEDSGVYFCASSQEAPPSPLHFGNGTRLTVT.

The CDR3 spells CASSLRPDRIGSPLHF. The CDR3 nucleotides are TGTGCCAGCAGCCTAAGACCGGACAGGATAGGTTCACCCCTCCACTTT. V usage is TRBV7-8 and J usage is TRBJ1-6, with 7 bases that match TRBD1. Germline trimming cut 5 bases from V and 9 bases from J; bases unmatched to any gene: 13. CDR1 is SGHVS and CDR2 is FQNEAQ in the germline V gene. The CDR3 runs 16 residues.

The chain has TRBV7-9 and TRBJ2-3; TRBD2 matches at 7 bases. This CDR3 has 13 amino acids. The germline V gene has CDR1 SEHNR and CDR2 FQNEAQ (reference sequence). V was clipped by 1 base and J by 8 bases; unmatched bases: 3. The CDR3 protein is CASSLEGGSTQYF. CDR3 nucleotide sequence: TGTGCCAGCAGCTTAGAGGGCGGGAGTACGCAGTATTTT.

The rearrangement uses TRBV2 and TRBJ2-5; D may be TRBD2 (6 bases). V was clipped by 6 bases and J by 1 base, with 9 bases between them. Germline V gene data show CDR1 as SNHLY and CDR2 as FYNNEI. The CDR3 covers 13 residues. The CDR3 loop is CASSGGFQETQYF. DNA for the CDR3: TGTGCCAGCAGCGGGGGATTCCAAGAGACCCAGTACTTC.

This chain joins TRBV7-3 and TRBJ2-3; possibly TRBD1 for D (5 bases). The CDR3 extends over 15 amino acids. CDR1 is SGHTA and CDR2 is FQGTGA in the germline V gene. V was cut by 1 base and J by 2 bases, with 10 bases left in between. CDR3 protein: CASSLRGGPTDTQYF. The DNA for the CDR3 is TGTGCCAGCAGCTTAAGGGGCGGTCCCACAGATACGCAGTATTTT.

The J gene is TRBJ2-7, the V gene TRBV4-3, with 11 bases lining up with TRBD1. With 3 bases clipped from V and 5 bases from J, the junction kept 3 bases outside the gene matches. Germline V lookup: CDR1 LGHNA, CDR2 YSLEER. This CDR3 is 14 amino acids long. The CDR3 nucleotides read TGCGCCAGCAGCCACCGGACAGGGGGCGACGAGCAGTACTTC. This gives the protein CASSHRTGGDEQYF.

Note on this clone: The sample has other DNA sequences that encode this CDR3 too. The rearrangement links TRBV23-1 to TRBJ2-5; TRBD2 might be the D (5 bases). TRBV23-1 is assigned to the ORF class and has an uncertain function. The CDR3 length is 16 residues. V lost 4 bases and J lost 5, with 20 bases in between. CDR3 in amino acids: CASSRRTGSLGETQYF. The CDR3 DNA is TGCGCCAGCAGTCGGAGGACGGGGTCTTTAGGGGAGACCCAGTACTTC.